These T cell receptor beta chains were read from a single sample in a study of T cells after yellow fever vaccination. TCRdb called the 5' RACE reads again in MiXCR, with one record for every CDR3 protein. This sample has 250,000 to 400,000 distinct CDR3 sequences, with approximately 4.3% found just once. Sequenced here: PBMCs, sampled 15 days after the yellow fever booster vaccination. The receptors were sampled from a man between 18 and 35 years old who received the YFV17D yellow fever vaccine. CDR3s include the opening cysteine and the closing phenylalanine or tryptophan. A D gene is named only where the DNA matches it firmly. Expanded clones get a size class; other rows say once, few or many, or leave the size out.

CATRTTGNTEAFF TGTGCCACCAGGACAACTGGGAACACTGAAGCTTTCTTT . few TRBJ1-1 TRBV15
CASSLRGLQETQYF TGTGCCAGCAGCTTGCGAGGGCTTCAAGAGACCCAGTACTTC . many TRBJ2-5 TRBV7-2
CASSLLSGTSMINEQFF TGTGCCAGCAGCTTGCTCTCCGGGACTAGCATGATCAATGAGCAGTTCTTC TRBD2 many TRBJ2-1 TRBV7-3
CASSIGTYETQYF TGTGCCAGTAGTATAGGGACATATGAGACCCAGTACTTC . . TRBJ2-5 TRBV19
CASSKGPLYNSPLHF TGTGCCAGCAGCAAGGGTCCCCTCTATAATTCACCCCTCCACTTT . . TRBJ1-6 TRBV28
CASSGGLAETQYF TGTGCCAGCAGTGGGGGACTAGCAGAAACGCAGTATTTT TRBD2 many TRBJ2-3 TRBV6-4
CASSQDLRRYNEQFF TGCGCCAGCAGCCAAGATCTCAGGAGGTACAATGAGCAGTTCTTC . . TRBJ2-1 TRBV4-3
CASSDRANVLTF TGTGCCAGCAGCGATAGGGCCAACGTCCTGACTTTC . few TRBJ2-6 TRBV5-5
CASSPKFGTVHSPLHF TGTGCCAGCAGCCCCAAATTCGGGACAGTACATTCACCCCTCCACTTT TRBD1 few TRBJ1-6 TRBV11-2
CASSSSPGTGSPDTQYF TGTGCCAGCAGCTCTAGCCCCGGAACAGGGTCGCCGGATACGCAGTATTTT . . TRBJ2-3 TRBV21-1
CASGKRQVFEELFF TGTGCCAGCGGGAAAAGACAGGTCTTCGAGGAGCTGTTTTTT . . TRBJ2-2 TRBV6-2/TRBV6-3
CASSTAAPYNEQFF TGCGCCAGCAGCACCGCGGCCCCCTACAATGAGCAGTTCTTC . few TRBJ2-1 TRBV5-1
CASSKAAGGTDTQYF TGTGCCAGCAGCAAAGCGGCCGGGGGCACAGATACGCAGTATTTT . many TRBJ2-3 TRBV7-2
CASSSDITQAERYF TGTGCCAGCAGCTCCGACATCACACAGGCCGAGCGGTACTTC . many TRBJ2-7 TRBV7-9
CASSPGLAGEPLQETQYF TGTGCCAGCAGCCCGGGACTAGCGGGGGAGCCCCTACAAGAGACCCAGTACTTC TRBD2 many TRBJ2-5 TRBV7-8
CASSVDRAGEKLFF TGTGCCAGCAGTGTCGACAGGGCCGGTGAAAAACTGTTTTTT TRBD1 many TRBJ1-4 TRBV9
CAHAGGPGELFF TGTGCCCACGCGGGGGGGCCCGGGGAGCTGTTTTTT TRBD2 . TRBJ2-2 TRBV6-2/TRBV6-3